These T cell receptor beta chains were read from a single sample in a study of shared clonotypes between healthy human individuals. The data were produced by immunoSEQ multiplex PCR, yet TCRdb's version contains in-frame clones alone and is incomplete. The sample has fewer than 500,000 clones, 75% to 80% seen once. Sequencing input: PBMCs. The receptors originated from a woman aged 40 to 50 in good health. Some clones in this sample may be carry-over from other donors' samples. Each CDR3 is given with its conserved first and last residue. The D gene is left open where the match is weak. Clone size is given for some rows only: seen once, a few or many times, or a class if the clone is expanded.

D | size | J | V | CDR3 | DNA
. | . | TRBJ1-1 | TRBV7-8 | CASSLATARGTEAFF | TGTGCCAGCAGCTTAGCCACGGCGCGCGGCACTGAAGCTTTCTTT
TRBD2 | few | TRBJ2-1 | TRBV6-6 | CASSYSGTSGSYEQFF | TGTGCCAGCAGTTACTCAGGGACTAGCGGGAGCTATGAGCAGTTCTTC
. | . | TRBJ2-3 | TRBV6-5 | CASSLGGRDTQYF | TGTGCCAGCAGTTTGGGGGGAAGGGATACGCAGTATTTT
. | . | TRBJ1-1 | TRBV11-2 | CASSLAPDRTEAFF | TGTGCCAGCAGCTTAGCCCCGGACAGAACTGAAGCTTTCTTT
. | . | TRBJ1-1 | TRBV7-2 | CASTIQGLGTEAFF | TGTGCCAGCACCATACAGGGACTCGGCACTGAAGCTTTCTTT
. | . | TRBJ2-7 | TRBV12-5 | CASGLPRDLSMKAYEQYF | TGTGCTAGTGGTTTGCCCCGCGATCTAAGCATGAAAGCCTACGAGCAGTACTTC
TRBD1 | . | TRBJ1-1 | TRBV28 | CASRDRGEVTEAFF | TGTGCCAGCAGGGACAGGGGGGAGGTCACTGAAGCTTTCTTT
. | . | TRBJ2-7 | TRBV27 | CASSSARMTYEQYF | TGTGCCAGCAGTTCCGCGCGGATGACCTACGAGCAGTACTTC
TRBD2 | . | TRBJ2-3 | TRBV18 | CASSPSGGHDTQYF | TGTGCCAGCTCACCCAGCGGGGGACATGATACGCAGTATTTT
. | . | TRBJ2-3 | TRBV18 | CASSPTTLVLDTQYF | TGTGCCAGCTCACCAACGACACTAGTTTTAGATACGCAGTATTTT
TRBD2 | . | TRBJ2-1 | TRBV4-2 | CASSQATSGSYNEQFF | TGTGCCAGCAGCCAAGCGACTAGCGGGTCCTACAATGAGCAGTTCTTC
. | . | TRBJ1-1 | TRBV7-2 | CASSLAGTVNTEAFF | TGTGCCAGCAGCTTAGCCGGGACGGTGAACACTGAAGCTTTCTTT
TRBD1 | . | TRBJ2-7 | TRBV25-1 | CASSGSDRGYEQYF | TGTGCCAGCAGTGGGTCGGACAGGGGATACGAGCAGTACTTC
. | . | TRBJ2-4 | TRBV30 | CAWSVGLTKNIQYF | TGTGCCTGGAGTGTTGGACTAACCAAGAACATTCAGTACTTC
. | . | TRBJ1-2 | TRBV28 | CASILREGSYGYTF | TGTGCCAGCATACTTCGGGAGGGTAGCTATGGCTACACCTTC
. | . | TRBJ2-3 | TRBV5-1 | CASSKTDSFPSTDTQYF | TGCGCCAGCAGTAAAACCGACAGCTTTCCTAGCACAGATACGCAGTATTTT
TRBD2 | many | TRBJ2-2 | TRBV30 | CASLRLAGTGELFF | TGTGCCTCCCTCCGACTAGCGGGAACCGGGGAGCTGTTTTTT